The TCR beta chain under discussion was sequenced for a study of shared clonotypes between healthy human individuals. Using immunoSEQ multiplex PCR, the repertoire was profiled, and TCRdb retains in-frame clones only, with some absent. The sample has 2 million to 2.5 million clones, almost 96% seen once; the top ten hold roughly 0.13%. In this sample, this clone turned up once. Sequencing was done on a sample of naive CD4+ T cells sorted from blood. Indicated subset: CD45RA+ positively selected. This sequence originates from a man aged 18 to 35 in good health.

This CDR3 is CASSLGGWGLALSEQYF. For the CDR3, the DNA is TGTGCCAGCAGCTTAGGAGGGTGGGGACTAGCCCTTTCCGAGCAGTACTTC. The chain combines TRBV11-2 with TRBJ2-7; 9 bases fit TRBD2. The V gene end was trimmed by 1 base and the J gene end by 6 bases; junction bases not matched to a gene: 13. The CDR3 totals 17 residues. Germline CDR1 reads SGHAT; CDR2 reads FQNNGV.